Presented here are 8 T cell receptor beta chains from one specimen sequenced in a study of blood T cell repertoires in COVID-19. TCRdb's table, derived via immunoSEQ multiplex PCR, lists solely in-frame clones and lacks some. The data contain 300,000 or so clones, approximately 89% of them singletons. Sample: peripheral blood. All receptors derive from a woman aged 50 to 65 who had recovered from COVID-19.

The chain combines TRBV3-1 (or the pseudogene TRBV3-2) with TRBJ1-1, with D perhaps matching TRBD1 (5 bases). This CDR3 comprises 14 residues. V was clipped by 5 bases and J by 4 bases, with 14 bases between them. CDR1 is LGHDT and CDR2 is YNNKEL in the germline V gene (reference sequence). The CDR3 bases are TGTGCCAGCAGCTCTGCGGGGGGTGGCACTGAAGCTTTCTTT. Amino acid sequence: CASSSAGGGTEAFF.

This chain links TRBV11-3 with TRBJ1-5; the D gene is possibly TRBD1 (6 bases). Germline V gene data show CDR1 as SGHNT and CDR2 as YENEEA. There are 20 residues in the CDR3. V was shortened by 5 bases and J by 3 bases, with 29 bases between the two germline ends. The CDR3 DNA reads TGTGCCAGCAGCCCACCAAAACAGGGTTTTGAACGGCCGCCCAATCAGCCCCAGCATTTT. Translation gives CASSPPKQGFERPPNQPQHF. The full variable domain, in which reference TRBV11-3 and TRBJ1-5 provide the parts outside the CDR3, is EAGVVQSPRYKIIEKKQPVAFWCNPISGHNTLYWYLQNLGQGPELLIRYENEEAVDDSQLPKDRFSAERLKGVDSTLKIQPAELGDSAVYLCASSPPKQGFERPPNQPQHFGDGTRLSIL.

The V and J genes are TRBV18 and TRBJ2-5, with D maybe TRBD1 (6 bases). Per germline, CDR1 KGHSH and CDR2 LQKENI. The V gene lost 2 bases and the J gene lost 5 bases, with 12 bases spanning the gap. The CDR3 length is 14 residues. The CDR3 region is CASSPIRGGETQYF. In DNA form, the CDR3 reads TGTGCCAGCTCACCAATCAGGGGTGGGGAGACCCAGTACTTC.

The chain has TRBV19 and TRBJ1-2; 12 nucleotides match TRBD1. Unmatched junction bases numbered 12, after V lost 7 bases and J lost 6 bases. CDR1 and CDR2 from the germline V gene are LNHDA and SQIVND (reference sequence). The CDR3 contains 16 residues. The CDR3 region has the DNA TGTGCCAGTACACTGGGACAGGGGGCGCCTGGGAATGGCTACACCTTC. It encodes CASTLGQGAPGNGYTF.

The chain joins TRBV18 to TRBJ1-2, with TRBD1 matching over 7 bases. Germline values: CDR1 KGHSH, CDR2 LQKENI. The CDR3 extends over 17 amino acids. Losses at the gene ends were 3 bases for V and 0 bases for J; bases not matched to a gene: 10. Written as DNA, the CDR3 is TGTGCCAGCTCACCTTGGGACAGCCCGAACTCTAACTATGGCTACACCTTC. Translation: CASSPWDSPNSNYGYTF.

In this sample, this clone turned up once. V gene TRBV19 combines with J gene TRBJ1-1, with 10 positions matching TRBD1. This CDR3 spans 15 amino acids. Germline loops: CDR1 LNHDA, CDR2 SQIVND (reference sequence). The junction had 9 bases not matched to a gene; V was cut back by 5 bases and J by 6 bases. DNA of the CDR3: TGTGCCAGTAGTCCCGGACAGGGGGGAATATCTGAAGCTTTCTTT. Protein product: CASSPGQGGISEAFF.

CDR3 protein: CASSYRSGRPWEQYF. CDR3 nucleotides: TGTGCCAGCAGTTACAGGAGCGGGAGGCCTTGGGAGCAGTACTTC. V is TRBV6-2 or TRBV6-3 and J is TRBJ2-7, with TRBD2 identical over 9 bases. J gave up 7 bases and V 2 bases, and 9 bases lay outside the gene matches. The CDR3 is made up of 15 amino acids. Germline CDR1 reads MNHEY; CDR2 reads SVGEGT.

This chain links TRBV27 with TRBJ2-3; 9 bases fit TRBD2. In germline, CDR1 is MNHEY, CDR2 SMNVEV (reference sequence). This CDR3 has 18 residues. V was clipped by 0 bases and J by 5 bases; unmatched bases: 12. The CDR3, as DNA: TGTGCCAGCAGTTTATCAATCTCCGGCGGGAGGGCCAGAGATACGCAGTATTTT. Protein product: CASSLSISGGRARDTQYF.